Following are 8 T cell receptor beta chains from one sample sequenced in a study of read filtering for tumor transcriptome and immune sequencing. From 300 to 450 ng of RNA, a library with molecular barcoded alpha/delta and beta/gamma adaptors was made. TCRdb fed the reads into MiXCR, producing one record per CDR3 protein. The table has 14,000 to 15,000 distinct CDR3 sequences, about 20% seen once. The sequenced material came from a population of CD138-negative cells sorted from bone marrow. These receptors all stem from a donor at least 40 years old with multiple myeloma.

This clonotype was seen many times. CDR3 sequence (DNA): TGTGCCAGCAATGGGGGACAGTCCTACGAGCAGTACTTC. This codes for CASNGGQSYEQYF. The chain joins TRBV2 to TRBJ2-7; 7 bases are shared with TRBD1. The CDR3 extends over 13 amino acids. Trimming at V came to 7 bases and at J to 1 base, leaving 4 bases not matched to a gene. Germline values: CDR1 SNHLY, CDR2 FYNNEI. Variable domain in full (rest from reference TRBV2 and TRBJ2-7): EPEVTQTPSHQVTQMGQEVILRCVPISNHLYFYWYRQILGQKVEFLVSFYNNEISEKSEIFDDQFSVERPDGSNFTLKIRSTKLEDSAMYFCASNGGQSYEQYFGPGTRLTVT.

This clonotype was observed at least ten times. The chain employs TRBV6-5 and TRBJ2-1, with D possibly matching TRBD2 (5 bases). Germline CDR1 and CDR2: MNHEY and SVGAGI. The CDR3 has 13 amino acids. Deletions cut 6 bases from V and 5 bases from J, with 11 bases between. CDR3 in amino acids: CASSFDGNNEQFF. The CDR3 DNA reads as TGTGCCAGCAGCTTCGACGGGAACAATGAGCAGTTCTTC.

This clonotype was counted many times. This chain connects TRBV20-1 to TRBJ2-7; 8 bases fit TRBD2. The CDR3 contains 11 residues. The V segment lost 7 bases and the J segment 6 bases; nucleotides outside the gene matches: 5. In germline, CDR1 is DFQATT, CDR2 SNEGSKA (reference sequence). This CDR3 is CSGSGTFEQYF. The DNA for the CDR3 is TGCAGTGGTAGCGGGACTTTCGAGCAGTACTTC.

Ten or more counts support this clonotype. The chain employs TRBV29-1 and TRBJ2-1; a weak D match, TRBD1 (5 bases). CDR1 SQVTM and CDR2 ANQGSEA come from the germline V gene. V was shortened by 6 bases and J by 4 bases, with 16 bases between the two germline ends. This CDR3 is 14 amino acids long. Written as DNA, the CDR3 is TGCAGCGTCTTCGGACATCTTAATTACAATGAGCAGTTCTTC. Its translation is CSVFGHLNYNEQFF.

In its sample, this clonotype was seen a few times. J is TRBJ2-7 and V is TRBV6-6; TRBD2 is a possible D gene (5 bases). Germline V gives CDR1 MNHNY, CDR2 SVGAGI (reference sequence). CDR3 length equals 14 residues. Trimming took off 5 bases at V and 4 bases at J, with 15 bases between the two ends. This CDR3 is CASSAGDYRYEQYF. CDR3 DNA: TGTGCCAGCAGTGCCGGGGATTACAGATACGAGCAGTACTTC.

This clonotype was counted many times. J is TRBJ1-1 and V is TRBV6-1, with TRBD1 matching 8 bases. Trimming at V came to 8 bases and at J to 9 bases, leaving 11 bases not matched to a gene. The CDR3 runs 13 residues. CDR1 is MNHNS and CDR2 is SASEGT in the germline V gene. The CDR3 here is CASQAGTGKKAFF. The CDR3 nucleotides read TGTGCCAGCCAAGCCGGGACAGGAAAGAAAGCTTTCTTT.

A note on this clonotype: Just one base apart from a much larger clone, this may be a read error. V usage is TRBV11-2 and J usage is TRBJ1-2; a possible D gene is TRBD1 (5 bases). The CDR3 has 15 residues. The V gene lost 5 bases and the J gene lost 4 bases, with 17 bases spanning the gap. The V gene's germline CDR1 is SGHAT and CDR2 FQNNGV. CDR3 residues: CASSPIGTRSYGYTF. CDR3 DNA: TGTGCCAGCAGCCCGATCGGGACTCGGAGCTATGGCTACACCTTC.

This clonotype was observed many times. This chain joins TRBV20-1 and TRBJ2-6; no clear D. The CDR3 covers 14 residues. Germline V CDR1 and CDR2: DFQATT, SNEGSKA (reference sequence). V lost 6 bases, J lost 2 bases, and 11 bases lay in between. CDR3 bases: TGCAGTGCGAGGACGTTGGCTGGGGCCAACGTCCTGACTTTC. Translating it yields CSARTLAGANVLTF.